The 11 T cell receptor beta chains listed next were all sequenced from one sample in a study of cytotoxic CD8 clonotypes in ibrutinib-treated CLL. TCRdb keeps only in-frame clones here, not all; method: immunoSEQ multiplex PCR. The data contain 250,000 to 350,000 clones, more than 70% of them seen just once; the ten biggest clones take up 5.6%. The sequenced sample was PBMCs, obtained at disease progression, from a patient treated with ibrutinib. These receptors originate from a human donor with chronic lymphocytic leukemia.

The chain links TRBV7-9 to TRBJ1-3; D remains ambiguous. Germline loops: CDR1 SEHNR, CDR2 FQNEAQ (reference sequence). The CDR3 runs to 15 residues. V shed 8 bases and J shed 0 bases, with 14 bases lying between them. The CDR3 sequence: CASEFGGNSGNTIYF. DNA of the CDR3: TGTGCCAGCGAATTTGGAGGCAACTCTGGAAACACCATATATTTT.

The chain uses TRBV6-1 and TRBJ2-7; 11 nucleotides line up with TRBD2. V shed 6 bases, J shed 2 bases, and the junction held 6 bases outside the gene matches. The CDR3 covers 15 residues. The germline gives CDR1 MNHNS, CDR2 SASEGT. CDR3 sequence reads: CASRGLAVTAYEQYF. The CDR3 DNA follows: TGTGCCAGCAGGGGACTAGCGGTCACCGCCTACGAGCAGTACTTC.

The chain links TRBV7-2 to TRBJ2-5; a possible D gene is TRBD2 (6 bases). Germline loops: CDR1 SGHTA, CDR2 FQGNSA. This CDR3 has 16 amino acids. The V end was cut by 3 bases, the J end by 2 bases, with 16 bases between. The CDR3 DNA is TGTGCCAGCAGCTTTGCGGGGCGGAGCTTACAAGAGACCCAGTACTTC. Translation gives CASSFAGRSLQETQYF.

This sequence joins TRBV11-2 and TRBJ2-4, with 10 bases matching TRBD1. V shed 1 base and J 15 bases; nucleotides not matched to a gene: 6. CDR1 and CDR2 (germline): SGHAT, FQNNGV. CDR3 length: 13 amino acids. CDR3 residues: CASSLAGQGGLYF. For the CDR3, the DNA is TGTGCCAGCAGCTTAGCCGGACAGGGGGGGCTGTACTTC.

The rearrangement joins TRBV4-1 to TRBJ1-2; TRBD1 might be the D (6 bases). V was cut by 4 bases and J by 4 bases, with 25 bases left in between. The V gene's germline CDR1 is MGHRA and CDR2 YSYEKL. This CDR3 is built from 18 residues. CDR3 nucleotides: TGCGCCAGCAGCCGCTTACAGGGTGATCGGGTTATCTTCTATGGCTACACCTTC. This sequence encodes CASSRLQGDRVIFYGYTF.

The chain uses TRBV10-3 and TRBJ1-2, with 7 bases matching TRBD1. This CDR3 spans 16 amino acids. J gave up 3 bases and V 3 bases, and 10 bases lay outside the gene matches. Germline V lookup: CDR1 ENHRY, CDR2 SYGVKD. Here the CDR3 DNA reads TGTGCCATCAGTGAAACCCCAGGGGGAGGGTACTATGGCTACACCTTC. Residues: CAISETPGGGYYGYTF.

The rearrangement links TRBV5-6 to TRBJ2-7; the match to TRBD2 covers 10 bases. CDR1 is SGHDT and CDR2 is YYEEEE in the germline V gene. This CDR3 comprises 17 residues. Trimming took 4 bases from V and 2 from J; bases not matched to a gene: 12. The CDR3 spells CASSPTLSGRAAYEQYF. Written as DNA, the CDR3 is TGTGCCAGCAGCCCTACCCTCAGCGGGAGGGCCGCCTACGAGCAGTACTTC.

CDR3 in DNA: TGTGCCAGCAGCCTCGGCCCGGGACTACAGTTCTTC. As protein: CASSLGPGLQFF. This chain links TRBV7-9 with TRBJ2-1, with 7 bases identical to TRBD2. The CDR3 consists of 12 residues. Trimming removed 5 bases from V and 13 bases from J; junction bases left unmatched: 8. CDR1 SEHNR and CDR2 FQNEAQ come from the germline V gene (reference sequence).

J is TRBJ1-4 and V is TRBV10-3; 9 bases line up with TRBD1. The CDR3 loop spans 16 amino acids. Trimming cost V 3 bases and J 6 bases; bases outside gene matches: 8. Germline V gene data show CDR1 as ENHRY and CDR2 as SYGVKD. The CDR3 DNA follows: TGTGCCATCAGTGATATCGGGACAGGGAACCATGAAAAACTGTTTTTT. It codes for CAISDIGTGNHEKLFF.

The rearrangement joins TRBV29-1 to TRBJ1-5; 11 nucleotides match TRBD1. Germline V gene sequence: CDR1 SQVTM, CDR2 ANQGSEA. The CDR3 consists of 13 residues. With 6 bases clipped from V and 6 bases from J, the junction kept 4 bases outside the gene matches. The CDR3 nucleotides are TGCAGCGTCGGACAGGGGGCAGGTCAGCCCCAGCATTTT. It encodes CSVGQGAGQPQHF.

The chain combines TRBV5-1 with TRBJ1-4; D unclear. This CDR3 comprises 13 residues. Germline CDR1 reads SGHRS; CDR2 reads YFSETQ. Deletions cut 4 bases from V and 5 bases from J, with 9 bases between. The DNA of the CDR3 is TGCGCCAGCAGCCCTGGACGGAATGAAAAACTGTTTTTT. This encodes CASSPGRNEKLFF.